This T cell receptor (beta chain) was sequenced for a study of response to subunit inactivated influenza vaccine. Study-wide points: The authors offered the suggestion that each seasonal influenza vaccination recruits few new T cells.

This clonotype was found many times. The antigen is not known. TCRdb reanalysed the RT-PCR reads using MiXCR and keeps one entry per CDR3 protein. The sample contains over 400,000 distinct CDR3 sequences, under 15% of which appear only once. V shed 4 bases and J shed 4 bases, with 19 bases lying between them. CDR1 is SGHTA, CDR2 FQGNSA, per germline. The CDR3 spans 16 residues. This clonotype was obtained from a man in his forties or fifties who received an inactivated influenza vaccine. The sample in question was PBMCs from blood, obtained more than 35 days after vaccination. The chain joins TRBV7-2 to TRBJ1-1; D not certain. CDR3 bases: TGTGCCAGCAGCTCTGCGGGGATAGCTGCTTCCACTGAAGCTTTCTTT. This encodes CASSSAGIAASTEAFF.